The entry below describes one T cell receptor beta chain. As yet, its antigen is unknown. Profiled with immunoSEQ multiplex PCR; TCRdb holds only in-frame clones, not every one. The sample has more than 80,000 clones; about 88% are singletons. This record comes from a study of cytomegalovirus exposure and HLA in healthy donors. Study observations and caveats: Reports credit the classifier with highly specific, highly sensitive diagnosis of cytomegalovirus status.

Trimming removed 7 bases at V and 1 base at J, with 16 bases between. CDR1 is MDHEN, CDR2 SYDVKM, per germline. This CDR3 region has 15 residues. The sequenced material came from PBMCs. This TCR was recovered from a woman aged 18 to 35 in good health and CMV-seropositive. This chain connects TRBV28 to TRBJ2-5, with a tentative D call TRBD2 (6 bases). CDR3 coding DNA: TGTGCCAGCACCCCCCTAGGAGGGCCCCAAGAGACCCAGTACTTC. Translated: CASTPLGGPQETQYF.